This T cell receptor beta chain is drawn from a study of cytomegalovirus exposure and HLA in healthy donors. Study conclusions and caveats: It was reported that the classifier diagnosed cytomegalovirus status with high specificity and sensitivity in both the original and validation cohorts. Cytomegalovirus-associated status was assigned to around 160 TCR beta chains. When analyzed later, a missense DCLRE1C variant was found to be linked to TCR beta V- and J-gene trimming.

Trimming removed 6 bases from V and 8 bases from J; junction bases left unmatched: 16. The CDR3 loop spans 17 amino acids. CDR1 and CDR2 from the germline V gene are MDHEN and SYDVKM. Vbeta (60) and Jbeta (13) primers were used in the PCR. In the original analysis: In a later analysis, the count reached about 80 million unique TCR beta chains, with 9 million to 11 million shared. Repertoires were generated with immunoSEQ multiplex PCR, while TCRdb's copy carries only in-frame clones and drops some. D and trimming were read from the DNA, whereas the V and J calls and clone size are those reported in that table. Among about 190,000 clones listed, 75% to 90% were seen once. This clone was observed a handful of times. Its antigen is not known.

Sequenced material: PBMCs. The receptor was isolated from a man in his forties in good health and CMV-seropositive. The rearrangement uses TRBV28 and TRBJ2-2, with 9 bases lining up with TRBD1. The CDR3 DNA is TGTGCCAGCAGCTACCCAATCGGGACAGGGAGAGGGGGGGAGCTGTTTTTT. Its translation: CASSYPIGTGRGGELFF. The variable domain in full, with the rest retrieved from reference TRBV28 and TRBJ2-2, is DVKVTQSSRYLVKRTGEKVFLECVQDMDHENMFWYRQDPGLGLRLIYFSYDVKMKEKGDIPEGYSVSREKKERFSLILESASTNQTSMYLCASSYPIGTGRGGELFFGEGSRLTVL.